In its sample, the clone carrying this T cell receptor (beta chain) was seen once. The CDR3 is 14 amino acids. Trimming pared 5 bases from V and 9 bases from J, leaving 17 bases between. Germline CDR1 reads SGHTA; CDR2 reads FQGNSA. Sequencing was performed with immunoSEQ multiplex PCR; in TCRdb, only in-frame clones are kept and a portion is missing. This sample has approximately 60,000 clones; approximately 89% occur once, and the top ten carry approximately 0.95%. This specimen comes from a study of control samples from healthy donors and cancer patients. The sequenced sample consisted of PBMCs. This TCR came from a man aged 30 to 45 with colorectal cancer. J is TRBJ2-1 and V is TRBV7-2, with a weak D call TRBD2 (5 bases). The CDR3 is CASSPVYYTSEQFF. The CDR3 DNA is TGTGCCAGCAGCCCGGTATACTACACTAGTGAGCAGTTCTTC.